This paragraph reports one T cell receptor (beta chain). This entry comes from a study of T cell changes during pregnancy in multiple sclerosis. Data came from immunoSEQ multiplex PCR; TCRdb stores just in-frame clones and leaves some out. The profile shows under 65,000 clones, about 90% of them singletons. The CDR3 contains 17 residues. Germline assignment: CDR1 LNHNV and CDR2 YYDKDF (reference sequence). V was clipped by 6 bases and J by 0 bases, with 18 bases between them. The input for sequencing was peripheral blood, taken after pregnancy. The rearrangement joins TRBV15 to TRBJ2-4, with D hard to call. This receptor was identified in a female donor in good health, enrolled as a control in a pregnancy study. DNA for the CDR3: TGTGCCACCAGTTTATCTCCACACGCCCCAGCCAAAAACATTCAGTACTTC. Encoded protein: CATSLSPHAPAKNIQYF.